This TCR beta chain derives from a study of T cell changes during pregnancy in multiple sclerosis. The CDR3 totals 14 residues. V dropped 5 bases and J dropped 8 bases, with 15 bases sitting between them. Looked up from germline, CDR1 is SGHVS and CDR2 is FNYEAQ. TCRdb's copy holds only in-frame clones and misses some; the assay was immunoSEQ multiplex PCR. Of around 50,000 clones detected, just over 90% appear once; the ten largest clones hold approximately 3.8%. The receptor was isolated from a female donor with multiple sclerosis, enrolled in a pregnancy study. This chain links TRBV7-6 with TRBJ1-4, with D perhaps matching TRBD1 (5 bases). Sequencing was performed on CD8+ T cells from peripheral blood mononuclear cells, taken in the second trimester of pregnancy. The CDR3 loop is CASSPTGLSEKLFF. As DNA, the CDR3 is TGTGCCAGCAGCCCCACGGGACTTTCCGAAAAACTGTTTTTT.